The 17 T cell receptor beta chains below were found in one sample sequenced in a study of CD8+ T cells in alopecia areata. The sequencing template was cDNA reverse transcribed from extracted RNA. Measured with immunoSEQ multiplex PCR; TCRdb has only the in-frame clones, and not every one. This table has around 99,000 clones, 84% appearing once. As for treatment: oral pan-JAK inhibitor, 5-10 mg twice daily. Source: CD8+ T cells sorted from blood, taken at week 24, from a patient treated with tofacitinib. The source of these receptors is a human donor with alopecia areata.

The J gene is TRBJ2-5, the V gene TRBV25-1; D perhaps matches TRBD2 (6 bases). The length of the CDR3 is 18 residues. CDR1 is MGHDK and CDR2 is SYGVNS in the germline V gene. V dropped 3 bases and J dropped 0 bases, with 20 bases sitting between them. CDR3 coding DNA: TGTGCCAGCAGTGATCCCTTCGCGGGGACCCACTACCAAGAGACCCAGTACTTC. Protein: CASSDPFAGTHYQETQYF.

This chain connects TRBV5-1 to TRBJ2-1; TRBD1 matches at 11 bases. CDR1 SGHRS and CDR2 YFSETQ come from the germline V gene. The CDR3 length is 17 residues. With 0 bases clipped from V and 4 bases from J, the junction kept 6 bases outside the gene matches. CDR3: CASSLDGQGATYNEQFF. The CDR3, as DNA: TGCGCCAGCAGCTTGGACGGACAGGGGGCGACTTACAATGAGCAGTTCTTC.

This clone was detected only a few times. The V call is TRBV5-6, the J call TRBJ1-1, with D perhaps matching TRBD1 (5 bases). This CDR3 comprises 14 residues. V lost 4 bases, J lost 0 bases, and 10 bases lay in between. From germline, CDR1 is SGHDT and CDR2 YYEEEE. The DNA of the CDR3 is TGTGCCAGCAGCCCGGGACGGTTGAACACTGAAGCTTTCTTT. Residues: CASSPGRLNTEAFF. The entire variable domain, with the rest obtained from reference TRBV5-6 and TRBJ1-1, is as follows: DAGVTQSPTHLIKTRGQQVTLRCSPKSGHDTVSWYQQALGQGPQFIFQYYEEEERQRGNFPDRFSGHQFPNYSSELNVNALLLGDSALYLCASSPGRLNTEAFFGQGTRLTVV.

The chain combines TRBV9 with TRBJ1-1, with unresolved D. Trimming left V 0 bases short and J 6 bases short, with 15 bases between. CDR1 and CDR2 from the germline V gene are SGDLS and YYNGEE. This CDR3 contains 15 residues. CDR3 sequence reads: CASSVEQAPRAEAFF. The CDR3 bases are TGTGCCAGCAGCGTAGAGCAGGCCCCTCGGGCTGAAGCTTTCTTT.

The J gene is TRBJ1-1, the V gene TRBV11-2; D unclear. The CDR3 totals 13 residues. Trimming removed 5 bases from V and 11 bases from J, with 18 bases in between. Germline lookup yields CDR1 SGHAT and CDR2 FQNNGV. The CDR3 region has the DNA TGTGCCAGCAGCCCTCTTAGCCTCCGAGTGGCTTTCTTT. Translated: CASSPLSLRVAFF.

This clone was observed once. The chain uses TRBV5-1 and TRBJ1-5, with 7 bases identical to TRBD1. V trimming: 4 bases; J trimming: 4 bases; junction bases outside the gene matches: 8. CDR3 length equals 15 residues. The germline CDR1 and CDR2 sequences are SGHRS and YFSETQ. The chain's CDR3 is CASSPRGGANQPQHF. DNA for the CDR3: TGCGCCAGCAGCCCGAGAGGGGGCGCGAATCAGCCCCAGCATTTT.

The gene calls are TRBV14 and TRBJ2-1; D unresolved. The CDR3 is 17 amino acids. CDR1 is SGHDN and CDR2 is FVKESK in the germline V gene. V lost 4 bases and J 2 bases, leaving 18 bases between the germline ends. The CDR3 sequence is CASSRKRFLVPYNEQFF. DNA for the CDR3: TGTGCCAGCAGCCGAAAGCGATTCCTAGTCCCCTACAATGAGCAGTTCTTC.

In its sample, this clone was seen a few times. The rearrangement links TRBV5-1 to TRBJ2-1; 8 nucleotides line up with TRBD1. The germline V gene has CDR1 SGHRS and CDR2 YFSETQ. Trimming at V came to 1 base and at J to 5 bases, leaving 5 bases not matched to a gene. This CDR3 comprises 15 residues. Here the CDR3 DNA reads TGCGCCAGCAGCTTGCGGCAGGGGGCTAACAATGAGCAGTTCTTC. Amino acids: CASSLRQGANNEQFF.

This chain links TRBV4-1 with TRBJ2-3, with 9 positions matching TRBD2. Germline values: CDR1 MGHRA, CDR2 YSYEKL. J was trimmed by 4 bases and V by 1 base; bases with no gene match: 3. This CDR3 is 15 amino acids long. This CDR3 is CASSQGRGGPDTQYF. DNA of the CDR3: TGCGCCAGCAGCCAAGGGCGGGGGGGCCCAGATACGCAGTATTTT.

This clone was counted once. Relative to the germline gene, one junction end is altered; a read error may explain this. Within the sample, other DNA sequences also encode this same CDR3. The chain links TRBV29-1 to TRBJ2-3; D may be TRBD2 (5 bases). In germline, CDR1 is SQVTM, CDR2 ANQGSEA. This CDR3 has 14 amino acids. Here the CDR3 reads CSVEDQINTDTQYF. CDR3 sequence (DNA): TGCAGCGTGGAGGACCAGATCAATACAGATACGCAGTATTTC.

This clone has only a few counts. This chain connects TRBV4-3 to TRBJ1-2; D remains unclear. Germline loops: CDR1 LGHNA, CDR2 YSLEER. V was shortened by 4 bases and J by 0 bases, with 9 bases between the two germline ends. CDR3 size: 14 residues. DNA for the CDR3: TGCGCCAGCAGCCCTGCACGGGCTAACTATGGCTACACCTTC. This codes for CASSPARANYGYTF.

This clone was counted a few times. The chain uses TRBV27 and TRBJ2-1, with D perhaps being TRBD1 or TRBD2 (5 bases each). This CDR3 spans 11 amino acids. Trimming took 1 base from V and 14 from J, leaving 9 bases between them. CDR1 MNHEY and CDR2 SMNVEV come from the germline V gene (reference sequence). CDR3 DNA: TGTGCCAGCAGTTTATGGGGGAGAGAGTTCTTC. The encoded protein is CASSLWGREFF.

This clone was recorded once. V and J are TRBV7-8 and TRBJ2-6; D is ambiguous. Germline V gene sequence: CDR1 SGHVS, CDR2 FQNEAQ. The V and J ends lost 5 bases and 0 bases respectively, with 5 bases between them. There are 14 residues in the CDR3. CDR3 bases: TGTGCCAGCAGCCCGGCCTCTGGGGCCAACGTCCTGACTTTC. Its translation: CASSPASGANVLTF.

The genes are TRBV5-4 and TRBJ2-4; D might be TRBD2 (7 bases). This CDR3 comprises 15 residues. Trimming left V 2 bases short and J 6 bases short, with 15 bases between. Germline V lookup: CDR1 SGHNT, CDR2 YYREEE (reference sequence). The CDR3 sequence is CASSLSRGAGNIQYF. DNA of the CDR3: TGTGCCAGCAGCTTAAGTCGGGGGGCCGGAAACATTCAGTACTTC.

The V gene is TRBV7-9, the J gene TRBJ2-6; D gene ambiguous. CDR1 is SEHNR, CDR2 FQNEAQ, per germline (reference sequence). This CDR3 has 16 residues. Trimming removed 0 bases from V and 0 bases from J, with 6 bases in between. CDR3 coding DNA: TGTGCCAGCAGCTTAGCCGGTCGCTCTGGGGCCAACGTCCTGACTTTC. Translating it yields CASSLAGRSGANVLTF.

V usage is TRBV9 and J usage is TRBJ2-3; maybe TRBD1 (5 bases). The CDR3 contains 15 residues. In germline, CDR1 is SGDLS, CDR2 YYNGEE. Trimming pared 4 bases from V and 1 base from J, leaving 13 bases between. The DNA of the CDR3 is TGTGCCAGCAGCTCTTTGGGGCAGGGCACAGATACGCAGTATTTT. It encodes CASSSLGQGTDTQYF.

The chain is built from TRBV4-2 and TRBJ2-7, with TRBD2 identical over 11 bases. Germline assignment: CDR1 LGHNA and CDR2 YNFKEQ. The CDR3 covers 15 residues. With V trimmed by 4 bases and J by 2 bases, 4 bases remained unmatched. The CDR3 loop is CASSLETSGTYEQYF. Written as DNA, the CDR3 is TGTGCCAGCAGCCTAGAGACTAGCGGGACCTACGAGCAGTACTTC.